Below are 27 T cell receptor beta chains sequenced from a single sample in a study of blood T cell repertoires in COVID-19. The data were produced by immunoSEQ multiplex PCR, yet TCRdb's version contains in-frame clones alone and is incomplete. The table includes approximately 76,000 clones, 83% detected once. Sequenced input: peripheral blood. These receptors originate from a woman aged 55-70 years with acute or convalescent COVID-19.

The chain couples TRBV2 to TRBJ1-5; D unclear. The CDR3 length is 14 residues. Trimming shortened V by 4 bases and J by 3 bases, and 10 bases separated the two germline ends. Germline V CDR1 and CDR2: SNHLY, FYNNEI. The CDR3 spells CASSADRYNQPQHF. CDR3 DNA: TGTGCCAGCAGTGCTGATCGGTACAATCAGCCCCAGCATTTT.

The genes are TRBV12-3 or TRBV12-4 and TRBJ2-3, with TRBD2 matching 7 bases. The CDR3 spans 12 residues. The trim removed 5 bases at V and 8 bases at J, leaving 4 bases unmatched. The CDR3 nucleotides read TGTGCCAGCAGTCGGGGGGTGGGTACGCAGTATTTT. Protein product: CASSRGVGTQYF.

This chain joins TRBV19 and TRBJ2-6; TRBD1 agrees at 8 bases. Germline CDR1 LNHDA, CDR2 SQIVND (reference sequence). The CDR3 has 19 residues. Trimming at V came to 5 bases and at J to 0 bases, leaving 12 bases not matched to a gene. CDR3 loop: CASSLSTGAIVSGANVLTF. DNA for the CDR3: TGTGCCAGTAGTCTATCGACAGGGGCCATCGTCTCTGGGGCCAACGTCCTGACTTTC.

This clone was seen only once. This chain links TRBV7-2 with TRBJ1-6, with 7 bases aligning to TRBD1. This CDR3 spans 16 amino acids. The J segment lost 7 bases and the V segment lost 5 bases, leaving 11 bases of the junction unmatched. CDR1 SGHTA and CDR2 FQGNSA come from the germline V gene. The CDR3 reads CASSDSPGTENSPLHF. The DNA for the CDR3 is TGTGCCAGCAGCGATAGTCCTGGGACAGAGAATTCACCCCTCCACTTT.

The V call is TRBV5-1, the J call TRBJ2-3; TRBD1 aligns across 7 bases. The CDR3 length is 15 residues. Per germline, CDR1 SGHRS and CDR2 YFSETQ. V shed 1 base, J shed 5 bases, and the junction held 7 bases outside the gene matches. The CDR3 DNA is TGCGCCAGCAGCTTGAGAAGGGGGCAGGAAGATACGCAGTATTTT. Protein product: CASSLRRGQEDTQYF.

The chain recombines TRBV18 with TRBJ1-6, with TRBD1 identical over 9 bases. Trimming at V came to 4 bases and at J to 5 bases, leaving 3 bases not matched to a gene. The CDR3 is 15 residues long. Germline V CDR1 and CDR2: KGHSH, LQKENI. The CDR3 region is CASSLGTGNNSPLHF. CDR3 bases: TGTGCCAGCTCACTTGGGACAGGGAATAATTCACCCCTCCACTTT.

In nucleotides, the CDR3 is TGCAGCGTCCTTCCGGGACAGAACACCGGGGAGCTGTTTTTT. The encoded protein is CSVLPGQNTGELFF. The chain links TRBV29-1 to TRBJ2-2; perhaps TRBD1 as D (6 bases). From germline, CDR1 is SQVTM and CDR2 ANQGSEA. The CDR3 is 14 residues long. The V and J ends lost 6 bases and 1 base respectively, with 12 bases between them.

This chain connects TRBV5-6 to TRBJ1-3, with D hard to call. The CDR3 consists of 14 residues. V dropped 4 bases and J dropped 0 bases, with 8 bases sitting between them. Germline CDR1 SGHDT, CDR2 YYEEEE. CDR3 coding DNA: TGTGCCAGCAGCCGAGGTTACTCTGGAAACACCATATATTTT. It is translated as CASSRGYSGNTIYF.

The genes are TRBV4-1 and TRBJ2-3, with D tentatively TRBD1 (5 bases). Trimming removed 1 base from V and 8 bases from J, with 19 bases in between. This CDR3 contains 16 residues. The V gene's germline CDR1 is MGHRA and CDR2 YSYEKL. The CDR3 coding sequence is TGCGCCAGCAGCCAAGTGGCAGGGCCTGTTTTTCGTACGCAGTATTTT. It encodes CASSQVAGPVFRTQYF.

The chain has TRBV7-2 and TRBJ1-4; weak D call: TRBD1 (6 bases). The CDR3 consists of 19 residues. Per germline, CDR1 SGHTA and CDR2 FQGNSA. V dropped 5 bases and J dropped 0 bases, with 22 bases sitting between them. CDR3 loop: CASSPNRRTATSTNEKLFF. In nucleotides, the CDR3 is TGTGCCAGCAGCCCCAACCGCCGGACAGCCACCTCAACTAATGAAAAACTGTTTTTT.

The chain recombines TRBV6-5 with TRBJ1-1, with D perhaps TRBD1 (6 bases). The CDR3 runs to 15 residues. V lost 8 bases to trimming and J lost 4 bases, with 20 bases between them. Germline lookup yields CDR1 MNHEY and CDR2 SVGAGI. The DNA for the CDR3 is TGTGCCAGCTCCTCGGGGGGGCGAGGGTCCACTGAAGCTTTCTTT. It translates to CASSSGGRGSTEAFF.

The chain joins TRBV4-1 to TRBJ1-2, with TRBD1 identical over 9 bases. Germline CDR1 reads MGHRA; CDR2 reads YSYEKL. CDR3 length equals 17 residues. V dropped 3 bases and J dropped 5; count of bases not matched to a gene: 13. The CDR3 sequence: CASSQGQGIPSGYGYTF. DNA for the CDR3: TGCGCCAGCAGCCAGGGACAGGGTATCCCGTCGGGGTATGGCTACACCTTC.

This clone was seen at least ten times. The chain's CDR3 is CASSEVPGDQPQHF. CDR3 nucleotide sequence: TGTGCCAGCAGTGAAGTACCGGGGGACCAGCCCCAGCATTTT. The chain employs TRBV6-1 and TRBJ1-5, with D possibly matching TRBD1 (5 bases). Germline CDR1 reads MNHNS; CDR2 reads SASEGT. CDR3 length: 14 amino acids. Trimming left V 1 base short and J 7 bases short, with 11 bases between.

The chain employs TRBV5-6 and TRBJ2-5; TRBD1 aligns across 7 bases. This CDR3 is 15 amino acids long. V was pared by 1 base and J by 0 bases, with 3 bases of the junction left unmatched. Germline V gene data show CDR1 as SGHDT and CDR2 as YYEEEE. Written as DNA, the CDR3 is TGTGCCAGCAGCTTGTTGGACAGGCACCAAGAGACCCAGTACTTC. Its translation: CASSLLDRHQETQYF. Based on the CDR3 plus reference TRBV5-6 and TRBJ2-5, the full variable domain is DAGVTQSPTHLIKTRGQQVTLRCSPKSGHDTVSWYQQALGQGPQFIFQYYEEEERQRGNFPDRFSGHQFPNYSSELNVNALLLGDSALYLCASSLLDRHQETQYFGPGTRLLVL.

The chain combines TRBV6-5 with TRBJ1-4; 7 bases are shared with TRBD1. This CDR3 spans 14 amino acids. Trimming took 8 bases from V and 8 from J; bases not matched to a gene: 11. Germline V gene data show CDR1 as MNHEY and CDR2 as SVGAGI. CDR3 sequence reads: CASSTGRRGEKLFF. In DNA form, the CDR3 reads TGTGCCAGCTCGACAGGGAGGCGGGGAGAAAAACTGTTTTTT.

The V call is TRBV30, the J call TRBJ2-2; 7 nucleotides match TRBD1. The germline V gene has CDR1 GTSNPN and CDR2 SVGIG (reference sequence). This CDR3 comprises 14 residues. Trimming at V came to 8 bases and at J to 5 bases, leaving 11 bases not matched to a gene. The CDR3 DNA sequence: TGTGCCCGCCGGTCCGGGACAGCGACCGGGGAGCTGTTTTTT. Translating gives CARRSGTATGELFF. Full variable domain (outside the CDR3, taken from reference TRBV30 and TRBJ2-2): SQTIHQWPATLVQPVGSPLSLECTVEGTSNPNLYWYRQAAGRGLQLLFYSVGIGQISSEVPQNLSASRPQDRQFILSSKKLLLSDSGFYLCARRSGTATGELFFGEGSRLTVL.

The chain combines TRBV7-8 with TRBJ1-4, with D tentatively TRBD1 (5 bases). CDR3 length: 13 residues. Germline values: CDR1 SGHVS, CDR2 FQNEAQ. Trimming pared 6 bases from V and 5 bases from J, leaving 10 bases between. CDR3 sequence: CASRRPGNEKLFF. In nucleotides, the CDR3 is TGTGCCAGCAGACGCCCAGGGAATGAAAAACTGTTTTTT.

The J gene is TRBJ1-2, the V gene TRBV6-4; D is perhaps TRBD1 (5 bases). V was shortened by 4 bases and J by 8 bases, with 8 bases between the two germline ends. This CDR3 contains 11 residues. The germline CDR1 and CDR2 sequences are MRHNA and SNTAGT. The chain's CDR3 is CASSAGYGYTF. In DNA form, the CDR3 reads TGTGCCAGCAGTGCAGGGTACGGCTACACCTTC.

The gene calls are TRBV5-1 and TRBJ1-4; D uncertain. Trimming removed 4 bases at V and 0 bases at J, with 13 bases between. This CDR3 comprises 16 residues. Germline CDR1 SGHRS, CDR2 YFSETQ. The CDR3 loop is CASSQTSPPTNEKLFF. The CDR3, as DNA: TGCGCCAGCAGCCAAACCAGTCCTCCAACTAATGAAAAACTGTTTTTT.

CDR3 coding DNA: TGCAGTGCTTACAATAATGAAAAACTGTTTTTT. As protein: CSAYNNEKLFF. The chain joins TRBV20-1 to TRBJ1-4; no clear D. The CDR3 has 11 amino acids. V gave up 5 bases and J gave up 4 bases, with 5 bases separating them. The germline V gene has CDR1 DFQATT and CDR2 SNEGSKA (reference sequence).

Only a few counts were recorded for this clone. The chain couples TRBV6-5 to TRBJ2-1; 10 nucleotides agree with TRBD2. V was pared by 5 bases and J by 6 bases, with 1 base of the junction left unmatched. The germline V gene has CDR1 MNHEY and CDR2 SVGAGI. This CDR3 is built from 13 residues. The CDR3 sequence is CASSSGGANEQFF. The CDR3, as DNA: TGTGCCAGCAGTAGCGGGGGGGCCAATGAGCAGTTCTTC.

The V and J genes are TRBV19 and TRBJ2-2; no definite D call. Germline V lookup: CDR1 LNHDA, CDR2 SQIVND (reference sequence). The ends were cut back, 0 bases at V and 6 bases at J, with 11 bases in the middle. CDR3 size: 15 residues. CDR3 sequence: CASSIDYGSAGELFF. CDR3 sequence (DNA): TGTGCCAGTAGTATAGATTACGGGTCGGCCGGGGAGCTGTTTTTT.

This chain uses TRBV10-3 with TRBJ1-3; a weak D match, TRBD1 (6 bases). There are 15 residues in the CDR3. Trimming pared 5 bases from V and 0 bases from J, leaving 11 bases between. Germline V gives CDR1 ENHRY, CDR2 SYGVKD. The CDR3 nucleotides read TGTGCCATCAGTTTGGACAGCCTCTCTGGAAACACCATATATTTT. It codes for CAISLDSLSGNTIYF.

The chain is built from TRBV18 and TRBJ1-3; no reliable D call. The germline gives CDR1 KGHSH, CDR2 LQKENI. CDR3 size: 15 residues. Trimming removed 2 bases at V and 0 bases at J, with 8 bases between. CDR3 protein: CASSPTRSSGNTIYF. CDR3 DNA sequence: TGTGCCAGCTCACCAACACGGAGCTCTGGAAACACCATATATTTT.

The gene calls are TRBV9 and TRBJ2-2, with a tentative D call TRBD1 (6 bases). Germline V gives CDR1 SGDLS, CDR2 YYNGEE. Trimming shortened V by 3 bases and J by 4 bases, and 13 bases separated the two germline ends. This CDR3 spans 15 amino acids. In DNA form, the CDR3 reads TGTGCCAGCAGCGCCGACCCACAGGGCACCGGGGAGCTGTTTTTT. This gives the protein CASSADPQGTGELFF.

The rearrangement links TRBV5-4 to TRBJ1-1; D is possibly TRBD1 (5 bases). The CDR3 is 16 residues long. Germline values: CDR1 SGHNT, CDR2 YYREEE (reference sequence). Trimming pared 3 bases from V and 4 bases from J, leaving 19 bases between. CDR3 DNA: TGTGCCAGCAGCTACCCAGGGATTCAGAGCGTCACTGAAGCTTTCTTT. As protein: CASSYPGIQSVTEAFF.

The CDR3 loop is CASSLEAGQGAASPLHF. CDR3 DNA sequence: TGTGCCAGCAGCTTAGAGGCCGGGCAGGGGGCCGCTTCACCCCTCCACTTT. The genes are TRBV13 and TRBJ1-6; 8 bases match TRBD1. Per the germline V gene, CDR1 is PRHDT and CDR2 is FYEKMQ (reference sequence). CDR3 length equals 17 residues. V dropped 1 base and J dropped 9; count of bases not matched to a gene: 11.